This T cell receptor (beta chain) was sequenced for a study of cytomegalovirus exposure and HLA in healthy donors. PCR involved 60 Vbeta and 13 Jbeta primers. The data were produced by immunoSEQ multiplex PCR, yet TCRdb's version contains in-frame clones alone and is incomplete. The sample lists approximately 120,000 clones; over 65% were seen once. The J segment lost 2 bases and the V segment lost 5 bases, leaving 12 bases of the junction unmatched. Germline V gene sequence: CDR1 SSHAT, CDR2 FNYEAQ (reference sequence). CDR3 size: 17 residues. Whole-study findings and limits: Analyzed later, most CMV-associated TCR beta chains appeared HLA-restricted. Reportedly, a later analysis found an Asian-associated ancestry cluster had fewer N-insertions than the approximately 700-donor mean.

As to this clone: The antigen remains unidentified.

Samples came from healthy bone marrow donors. The specimen was PBMCs. The receptor was isolated from a man between 45 and 60 years old in good health and CMV-seronegative. The rearrangement uses TRBV7-7 and TRBJ2-1; 7 bases fit TRBD2. As DNA, the CDR3 is TGTGCCAGCAGCCGAACTCCTCCGGCGGGGGCCTACAATGAGCAGTTCTTC. It specifies CASSRTPPAGAYNEQFF. Variable domain in full (rest from reference TRBV7-7 and TRBJ2-1): GAGVSQSPRYKVTKRGQDVTLRCDPISSHATLYWYQQALGQGPEFLTYFNYEAQPDKSGLPSDRFSAERPEGSISTLTIQRTEQRDSAMYRCASSRTPPAGAYNEQFFGPGTRLTVL.